In this sample, the clone carrying this TCR beta chain turned up many times. Its target is unknown. As for time point: sample taken at primary tumor resection. Extraction of whole RNA from tumor, nontumor lung or frozen PBMC preceded unsorted sequencing. The sample is drawn from a study of spatial heterogeneity in lung cancer. Study-level information: Tumor-region TCR transcript counts correlated strongly with a T cell module score from matched bulk RNA-seq. Findings and limits, study-wide: Tumors with more nonsynonymous mutations had more expanded intratumoral alpha and beta TCRs. Beta chains had around 12% coverage of tumor T cells, and alpha chains had about 7%.

Unique molecular identifiers, one per molecule, were present on every TCR cDNA molecule. Via MiXCR, TCRdb re-called the 5' RACE reads, giving one row per CDR3 protein. Among about 4,400 distinct CDR3 sequences, about 8.4% were seen once, and the ten largest hold approximately 33%. The clonotype was recovered from a male donor with early-stage non-small cell lung cancer. This sample comprised lung tumor tissue, obtained at surgery.

As DNA, the CDR3 is TGTGCCACCAGTTCCGGACTAGCGGGAAATGAGCAGTTCTTC. This gives the protein CATSSGLAGNEQFF. The chain uses TRBV24-1 and TRBJ2-1; 12 nucleotides agree with TRBD2. Germline lookup yields CDR1 KGHDR and CDR2 SFDVKD. V trimming: 6 bases; J trimming: 7 bases; junction bases outside the gene matches: 3. There are 14 residues in the CDR3.